The 20 T cell receptor beta chains in this list originate from one sample, sequenced in a study of blood T cells in healthy people across ages. For the second PCR, which ran for about 7 to 11 cycles, a sample-barcoded 5' primer and a J-beta primer mix were used. TCRdb reprocessed the 5' RACE reads via MiXCR and lists one record per CDR3 protein. Among fewer than 950,000 distinct CDR3 sequences listed, 35% to 40% were seen once. The specimen sequenced was blood. Every receptor here comes from a man between 18 and 35 years old in good health.

This chain uses TRBV7-8 with TRBJ2-3; D is unclear. The CDR3 spans 17 residues. CDR1 and CDR2 from the germline V gene are SGHVS and FQNEAQ. The germline V and J ends were trimmed by 0 bases and 4 bases, with 17 bases remaining between them. CDR3 sequence (DNA): TGTGCCAGCAGCTTAGCCACGGCGGATCATCTCGCAGATACGCAGTATTTT. As protein: CASSLATADHLADTQYF.

In its sample, this clonotype was seen a few times. This chain joins TRBV20-1 and TRBJ1-1; 7 bases match TRBD1. Per germline, CDR1 DFQATT and CDR2 SNEGSKA (reference sequence). V lost 5 bases, J lost 1 base, and 16 bases stayed unmatched. The CDR3 is made up of 17 amino acids. CDR3 nucleotides: TGCAGTGCTCCACCGCGTTACAGGGGCAAAACGAACACTGAAGCTTTCTTT. Protein product: CSAPPRYRGKTNTEAFF.

This clonotype has just a few counts. This chain links TRBV4-2 with TRBJ2-3; 7 nucleotides line up with TRBD2. This CDR3 has 16 amino acids. The junction had 7 bases not matched to a gene; V was cut back by 4 bases and J by 0 bases. CDR1 LGHNA and CDR2 YNFKEQ come from the germline V gene. CDR3 sequence: CASSPRASGSTDTQYF. In DNA, the CDR3 is TGTGCCAGCAGCCCCCGGGCTAGCGGAAGCACAGATACGCAGTATTTT.

The CDR3 sequence: CATSRPRGQANTEAFF. The CDR3 coding sequence is TGTGCCACCAGCAGACCACGGGGACAGGCAAACACTGAAGCTTTCTTT. J is TRBJ1-1 and V is TRBV15; 8 bases fit TRBD1. The CDR3 is 16 amino acids. Germline values: CDR1 LNHNV, CDR2 YYDKDF (reference sequence). Losses at the gene ends were 2 bases for V and 2 bases for J; bases not matched to a gene: 7. Complete variable domain (other parts from reference TRBV15 and TRBJ1-1): DAMVIQNPRYQVTQFGKPVTLSCSQTLNHNVMYWYQQKSSQAPKLLFHYYDKDFNNEADTPDNFQSRRPNTSFCFLDIRSPGLGDTAMYLCATSRPRGQANTEAFFGQGTRLTVV.

This clonotype was seen a handful of times. This chain joins TRBV9 and TRBJ2-2; D is undetermined. The germline CDR1 and CDR2 sequences are SGDLS and YYNGEE. This CDR3 is 14 amino acids long. The ends were cut back, 0 bases at V and 1 base at J, with 4 bases in the middle. The CDR3 protein is CASSVVQNTGELFF. As DNA, the CDR3 is TGTGCCAGCAGCGTAGTACAGAACACCGGGGAGCTGTTTTTT.

This clonotype was picked up one time. CDR3: CASSRRASGGAYNEQFF. The CDR3 region has the DNA TGCGCCAGCAGCCGTCGCGCTAGCGGGGGGGCGTACAATGAGCAGTTCTTC. V is TRBV5-1 and J is TRBJ2-1, with 12 nucleotides matching TRBD2. After removal of 4 bases from V and 4 bases from J, the junction contained 9 bases not matched to a gene. CDR3 length: 17 residues. Germline V lookup: CDR1 SGHRS, CDR2 YFSETQ. Looking up the rest from reference TRBV5-1 and TRBJ2-1 gives the full variable domain: KAGVTQTPRYLIKTRGQQVTLSCSPISGHRSVSWYQQTPGQGLQFLFEYFSETQRNKGNFPGRFSGRQFSNSRSEMNVSTLELGDSALYLCASSRRASGGAYNEQFFGPGTRLTVL.

The rearrangement links TRBV20-1 to TRBJ2-7; 13 positions match TRBD2. V lost 6 bases and J lost 5; bases outside the gene matches: 4. The CDR3 consists of 13 residues. Germline V CDR1 and CDR2: DFQATT, SNEGSKA (reference sequence). For the CDR3, the DNA is TGCAGTGCCCCGGGACTAGCGGGAAACGAGCAGTACTTC. It specifies CSAPGLAGNEQYF.

This clonotype was counted only a few times. The J gene is TRBJ2-3, the V gene TRBV3-1; D remains ambiguous. This CDR3 comprises 16 residues. Trimming took off 1 base at V and 0 bases at J, with 11 bases between the two ends. Germline loops: CDR1 LGHDT, CDR2 YNNKEL (reference sequence). CDR3 residues: CASSQGFLRSTDTQYF. Written as DNA, the CDR3 is TGTGCCAGCAGCCAAGGGTTTCTCCGTAGCACAGATACGCAGTATTTT.

Regarding this clonotype: A read error is possible here, since a much larger clone lies one base away. This chain joins TRBV10-3 and TRBJ2-3, with 8 bases that match TRBD2. CDR3 length: 14 amino acids. Trimming took 6 bases from V and 4 from J; bases not matched to a gene: 6. Germline loops: CDR1 ENHRY, CDR2 SYGVKD. The CDR3 bases are TGTGCCATCAGGGACGGGGGGGCCCCAGATACGCAGTATTTT. The encoded protein is CAIRDGGAPDTQYF.

This clonotype was seen a single time. A much larger clone sits a single nucleotide away, making a read error possible. The rearrangement links TRBV28 to TRBJ2-1; D ambiguous. From germline, CDR1 is MDHEN and CDR2 SYDVKM. The V end lost 8 bases, the J end lost 2 bases, and 4 bases lay between the germline ends. The CDR3 runs 11 residues. In DNA form, the CDR3 reads TGTGCCAGCTGGACCTACAATGAGCAGTTCTTC. It specifies CASWTYNEQFF.

The CDR3 loop reads CASYMGDSIINTEAFF. The CDR3 DNA is TGTGCCAGTTACATGGGGGACAGCATTATTAACACTGAAGCTTTCTTT. The gene calls are TRBV7-6 and TRBJ1-1, with TRBD1 identical over 7 bases. There are 16 residues in the CDR3. J lost 2 bases, V lost 9 bases, and 15 bases had no gene match. Germline CDR1 SGHVS, CDR2 FNYEAQ.

This clonotype has only a few counts. The rearrangement joins TRBV4-2 to TRBJ2-5; no firm D call. Trimming removed 0 bases at V and 5 bases at J, with 13 bases between. This CDR3 comprises 15 residues. The germline gives CDR1 LGHNA, CDR2 YNFKEQ. In DNA form, the CDR3 reads TGTGCCAGCAGCCAAGATGCATCCGCGAGGGAGACCCAGTACTTC. Translated: CASSQDASARETQYF.

A few counts support this clonotype. V and J are TRBV27 and TRBJ2-2, with TRBD1 identical over 7 bases. From germline, CDR1 is MNHEY and CDR2 SMNVEV (reference sequence). This CDR3 is 14 amino acids long. Trimming cost V 2 bases and J 7 bases; bases outside gene matches: 4. CDR3 coding DNA: TGTGCCAGCAGTTTAAGGGGACAGAACGGGGAGCTGTTTTTT. It specifies CASSLRGQNGELFF.

Turning to this clonotype: A much larger clone differs from this one at a single base, so this may be a read error. The V gene is TRBV20-1, the J gene TRBJ2-3, with 12 bases identical to TRBD2. The CDR3 is 14 residues long. In germline, CDR1 is DFQATT, CDR2 SNEGSKA (reference sequence). Here the CDR3 reads CGAQGLAGMDTQYF. The CDR3 bases are TGCGGTGCTCAAGGACTAGCGGGGATGGATACGCAGTATTTT.

In its sample, this clonotype was seen once. The chain employs TRBV2 and TRBJ2-6; D gene unclear. V was shortened by 5 bases and J by 0 bases, with 11 bases between the two germline ends. CDR1 is SNHLY, CDR2 FYNNEI, per germline. This CDR3 spans 16 amino acids. In nucleotides, the CDR3 is TGTGCCAGCAGTTCCAGACGGTCCTCTGGGGCCAACGTCCTGACTTTC. Protein product: CASSSRRSSGANVLTF.

V usage is TRBV6-5 and J usage is TRBJ2-1, with D unclear. The germline V and J ends were trimmed by 6 bases and 7 bases, with 10 bases remaining between them. Germline CDR1 reads MNHEY; CDR2 reads SVGAGI. The CDR3 contains 12 residues. The CDR3 reads CASSSIGNEQFF. Here the CDR3 DNA reads TGTGCCAGCAGCTCCATAGGGAATGAGCAGTTCTTC.

This clonotype has just a few counts. V usage is TRBV12-3 or TRBV12-4 and J usage is TRBJ2-3, with 8 bases that match TRBD1. V trimming: 6 bases; J trimming: 3 bases; junction bases outside the gene matches: 8. CDR3 length: 15 amino acids. CDR3 protein: CASSLRQGTTDTQYF. CDR3 sequence (DNA): TGTGCCAGCAGCCTAAGACAGGGGACGACAGATACGCAGTATTTT.

This chain joins TRBV6-2 or TRBV6-3 and TRBJ1-2; tentative D call: TRBD1 (5 bases). V lost 6 bases, J lost 7 bases, and 21 bases lay in between. CDR3 size: 15 residues. Germline V gene lookup returns CDR1 MNHEY and CDR2 SVGEGT. The CDR3 DNA is TGTGCCAGCAGCCACCATCAAGACAGACCTCCTGGCTACACCTTC. It encodes CASSHHQDRPPGYTF.

The chain links TRBV12-3 or TRBV12-4 to TRBJ1-2, with D possibly matching TRBD1 (6 bases). V lost 3 bases to trimming and J lost 4 bases, with 12 bases between them. This CDR3 contains 14 residues. The CDR3 sequence: CASSFIGQSYGYTF. As DNA, the CDR3 is TGTGCCAGCAGTTTCATAGGACAGTCCTATGGCTACACCTTC.

The rearrangement uses TRBV7-2 and TRBJ1-1; D gene uncertain. Trimming cost V 5 bases and J 9 bases, with 10 bases left between them. The CDR3 consists of 11 residues. Per germline, CDR1 SGHTA and CDR2 FQGNSA. The CDR3 spells CASSPDKKAFF. The CDR3 DNA is TGTGCCAGCAGCCCAGACAAAAAAGCTTTCTTT.